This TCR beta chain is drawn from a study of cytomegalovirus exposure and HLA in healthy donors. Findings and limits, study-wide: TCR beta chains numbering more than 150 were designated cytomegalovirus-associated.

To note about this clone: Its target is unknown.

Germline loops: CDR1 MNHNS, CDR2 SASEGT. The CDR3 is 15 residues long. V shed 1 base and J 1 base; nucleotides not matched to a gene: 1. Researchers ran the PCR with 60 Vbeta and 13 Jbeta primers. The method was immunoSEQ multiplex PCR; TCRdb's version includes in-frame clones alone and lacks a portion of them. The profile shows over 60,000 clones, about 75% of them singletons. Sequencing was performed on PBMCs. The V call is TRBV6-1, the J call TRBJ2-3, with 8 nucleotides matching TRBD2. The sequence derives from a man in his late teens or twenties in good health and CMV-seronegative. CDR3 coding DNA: TGTGCCAGCAGTGAAGGGCGGGGGGGCACAGATACGCAGTATTTT. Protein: CASSEGRGGTDTQYF.